This TCR beta chain was recorded in a study of Graves' ophthalmopathy and Graves' hyperthyroidism. The sequenced template was RNA, covering the TCR beta CDR3 region. HTBI primers served in a first-round RT-PCR, which a second-round multiplex PCR followed. One entry per CDR3 protein, called by TCRdb with MiXCR from the multiplex PCR reads. This table holds around 670,000 distinct CDR3 sequences, 35% to 50% found once. If patients had other autoimmune diseases, uncontrolled infections, pregnancy or lactation, they were excluded. An approximately 10 ml volume of fresh peripheral blood provided the PBMCs. Trimming took off 4 bases at V and 1 base at J, with 7 bases between the two ends. This CDR3 region has 13 residues. The germline V gene encodes CDR1 MGHDK and CDR2 SYGVNS.

This receptor was taken from an adult man with Graves' ophthalmopathy. The V gene is TRBV25-1, the J gene TRBJ1-1; no clear D gene. The material sequenced was peripheral blood. CDR3 sequence: CASSARANTEAFF. The CDR3 DNA is TGTGCCAGCAGTGCTAGAGCGAACACTGAAGCTTTCTTT.